This entry lists 20 T cell receptor beta chains sequenced from one sample in a study of blood T cells in healthy people across ages. Using a J-beta primer mix together with a sample-barcoded 5' primer, a second PCR was run for roughly 7 to 12 cycles. From the 5' RACE reads, TCRdb called clonotypes with MiXCR, one entry per CDR3 protein. The sample records just over 800,000 distinct CDR3 sequences, about 62% being singletons. The sample taken for sequencing was blood. These receptors all stem from a man aged 30 to 45 in good health.

The V and J genes are TRBV6-2 or TRBV6-3 and TRBJ2-7, with a tentative D call TRBD1 (6 bases). This CDR3 is built from 14 residues. Trimming shortened V by 6 bases and J by 0 bases, and 12 bases separated the two germline ends. The germline V gene has CDR1 MNHEY and CDR2 SVGEGT. The CDR3 is CASSGQPSSYEQYF. CDR3 bases: TGTGCCAGCAGCGGACAGCCATCCTCCTACGAGCAGTACTTC.

The rearrangement joins TRBV4-1 to TRBJ1-6, with 8 nucleotides matching TRBD1. The V segment lost 10 bases and the J segment 0 bases; nucleotides outside the gene matches: 20. Germline values: CDR1 MGHRA, CDR2 YSYEKL. The CDR3 has 20 amino acids. As DNA, the CDR3 is TGCGCCATCCGGACCCCGGACAGGGTGAGATCGCCCTCCTATAATTCACCCCTCCACTTT. Translated, it gives CAIRTPDRVRSPSYNSPLHF.

As for this clonotype: Just one base apart from a much larger clone, this may be a read error. The chain has TRBV10-3 and TRBJ2-7; 12 bases align to TRBD2. Trimming cost V 4 bases and J 12 bases; bases outside gene matches: 16. The germline CDR1 and CDR2 sequences are ENHRY and SYGVKD. The CDR3 is 16 amino acids. The CDR3 loop reads CAISGTSGTSPETRYF. CDR3 DNA sequence: TGTGCCATCAGTGGGACTAGCGGGACCTCCCCGGAGACCCGGTACTTC.

The V and J genes are TRBV7-3 and TRBJ1-6, with D possibly being TRBD1 (6 bases). Deletions cut 5 bases from V and 16 bases from J, with 18 bases between. Germline V lookup: CDR1 SGHTA, CDR2 FQGTGA. This CDR3 contains 13 residues. This chain's CDR3 is CASSQTLDRPLHF. In DNA, the CDR3 is TGTGCCAGCAGCCAAACACTGGACAGACCTCTCCACTTT.

The gene calls are TRBV12-3 or TRBV12-4 and TRBJ2-1; 11 bases align to TRBD1. Unmatched junction bases numbered 9, after V lost 11 bases and J lost 9 bases. This CDR3 is 13 amino acids long. CDR3 loop: CAARDRGIGEQFF. DNA for the CDR3: TGTGCCGCGCGGGACAGGGGGATTGGTGAGCAGTTCTTC.

The sample holds a few counts of this clonotype. The chain uses TRBV20-1 and TRBJ2-1, with 9 bases matching TRBD1. V lost 5 bases and J lost 6; bases outside the gene matches: 8. The CDR3 has 14 residues. Germline lookup yields CDR1 DFQATT and CDR2 SNEGSKA (reference sequence). The CDR3 loop is CSAEPGQGGNEQFF. The CDR3 DNA follows: TGCAGTGCTGAACCGGGACAGGGAGGCAATGAGCAGTTCTTC.

V gene TRBV20-1 combines with J gene TRBJ2-7, with TRBD2 matching 8 bases. CDR1 and CDR2 from the germline V gene are DFQATT and SNEGSKA (reference sequence). The CDR3 spans 15 residues. J gave up 3 bases and V 2 bases, and 9 bases lay outside the gene matches. The CDR3 loop reads CSARKHAGGNYEQYF. The CDR3 bases are TGCAGTGCTAGAAAGCACGCGGGGGGAAACTACGAGCAGTACTTC.

The chain recombines TRBV29-1 with TRBJ2-1, with 10 bases identical to TRBD1. V trimming: 4 bases; J trimming: 5 bases; junction bases outside the gene matches: 5. Germline CDR1 SQVTM, CDR2 ANQGSEA. This CDR3 has 14 residues. DNA of the CDR3: TGCAGCGTTGGGGACAGGGGCCGGCACAATGAGCAGTTCTTC. Protein sequence: CSVGDRGRHNEQFF.

The V gene is TRBV5-4, the J gene TRBJ2-7; a possible D gene is TRBD2 (7 bases). V lost 4 bases, J lost 0 bases, and 14 bases lay in between. Germline CDR1 is SGHNT and CDR2 is YYREEE (reference sequence). The CDR3 consists of 15 residues. This CDR3 is CASSPPGGGSYEQYF. The CDR3 nucleotides read TGTGCCAGCAGCCCCCCGGGGGGCGGCTCCTACGAGCAGTACTTC.

The CDR3 DNA is TGCAGTGCCGTTGTCGGGGGAAGCAATCAGCCCCAGCATTTT. Its translation is CSAVVGGSNQPQHF. This rearrangement joins TRBV20-1 to TRBJ1-5; tentatively, D is TRBD1 (5 bases). Trimming shortened V by 6 bases and J by 1 base, and 13 bases separated the two germline ends. There are 14 residues in the CDR3. CDR1 DFQATT and CDR2 SNEGSKA come from the germline V gene (reference sequence).

J is TRBJ1-6 and V is TRBV14; D not certain. The V end was cut by 0 bases, the J end by 13 bases, with 16 bases between. The CDR3 extends over 15 amino acids. Germline V gene data show CDR1 as SGHDN and CDR2 as FVKESK. DNA of the CDR3: TGTGCCAGCAGCCAAGAAGAAGGGCCGATACCTCCCCTCCACTTT. It codes for CASSQEEGPIPPLHF.

The chain links TRBV4-3 to TRBJ1-2; D remains unclear. This CDR3 region has 16 residues. Germline-derived CDR1 and CDR2 are LGHNA and YSLEER. V was shortened by 0 bases and J by 2 bases, with 13 bases between the two germline ends. This CDR3 reads CASSQDSPLLNYGYTF. In DNA form, the CDR3 reads TGCGCCAGCAGCCAAGATAGTCCCCTTTTAAACTATGGCTACACCTTC.

V and J are TRBV5-6 and TRBJ1-2; 10 bases map to TRBD1. Germline V gives CDR1 SGHDT, CDR2 YYEEEE. This CDR3 has 16 residues. V trimming: 3 bases; J trimming: 6 bases; junction bases outside the gene matches: 11. The CDR3 bases are TGTGCCAGCAGCTCGGGACAGGGGATGGGGAACCATGGCTACACCTTC. Its protein is CASSSGQGMGNHGYTF.

Details on this clonotype: The junction and the germline gene differ at one end; a read error may be behind it. The CDR3 protein is CVSSPRTGVIYEQYF. The CDR3 DNA reads TGTGTCAGCTCTCCCCGGACAGGGGTTATCTACGAGCAGTACTTC. The rearrangement links TRBV12-3 or TRBV12-4 to TRBJ2-7, with 9 positions matching TRBD1. The CDR3 has 15 amino acids.

This clonotype was detected a few times. The chain joins TRBV3-1 to TRBJ2-3, with D possibly matching TRBD2 (5 bases). This CDR3 spans 13 amino acids. The germline gives CDR1 LGHDT, CDR2 YNNKEL (reference sequence). V lost 1 base to trimming and J lost 5 bases, with 7 bases between them. The CDR3 here is CASSQGGEDTQYF. The CDR3 DNA is TGTGCCAGCAGCCAAGGGGGAGAAGATACGCAGTATTTT.

V and J are TRBV28 and TRBJ1-4; D gene uncertain. The CDR3 consists of 11 residues. Between the trimmed V and J ends, which lost 6 bases and 6 bases, there was a span of 5 bases. Germline CDR1 is MDHEN and CDR2 is SYDVKM. The CDR3 nucleotides read TGTGCCAGCAGCACCTATGAAAAACTGTTTTTT. This translates into CASSTYEKLFF.

V usage is TRBV9 and J usage is TRBJ1-4; weak D call: TRBD1 (6 bases). This CDR3 contains 14 residues. The germline V and J ends were trimmed by 3 bases and 4 bases, with 10 bases remaining between them. CDR1 is SGDLS, CDR2 YYNGEE, per germline. For the CDR3, the DNA is TGTGCCAGCAGCGCCTACAGGGATAATGAAAAACTGTTTTTT. Protein: CASSAYRDNEKLFF.

V usage is TRBV3-1 and J usage is TRBJ2-3; 13 bases are a match to TRBD2. J was trimmed by 11 bases and V by 4 bases; bases with no gene match: 9. The CDR3 covers 15 residues. The V gene's germline CDR1 is LGHDT and CDR2 YNNKEL (reference sequence). CDR3 in amino acids: CASSRTSGGAYWQYF. The CDR3 bases are TGTGCCAGCAGCCGAACTAGCGGGGGGGCTTATTGGCAGTATTTT.

About this clonotype: The junction does not match germline at one end; this may be a read error. The chain combines TRBV10-3 with TRBJ2-5, with D perhaps matching TRBD1 (5 bases). Looked up from germline, CDR1 is ENHRY and CDR2 is SYGVKD. The CDR3 is made up of 12 amino acids. CDR3 amino acids: CAISAGQETQYF. The DNA for the CDR3 is TGTGCCATTAGTGCAGGGCAAGAGACCCAGTACTTC.

The chain couples TRBV13 to TRBJ2-7; D gene uncertain. The assigned J gene may be wrong: the sequence end matches TRBJ2-5 better. The V gene's germline CDR1 is PRHDT and CDR2 FYEKMQ (reference sequence). The CDR3 is 13 residues long. The CDR3: CASSFDTVETQYF. CDR3 coding DNA: TGTGCCAGCAGCTTCGACACGGTTGAGACCCAGTACTTC.